This T cell receptor beta chain comes out of a study of response to subunit inactivated influenza vaccine. Findings and caveats of the study: Seasonal influenza vaccination, on each occasion, was suggested by the authors to recruit few new T cells.

TCRdb independently ran MiXCR on the RT-PCR reads; one entry per CDR3 protein. The table shows about 570,000 distinct CDR3 sequences, with around 10% occurring only once. This clonotype came up a few times. Its antigen is not known. CDR3 length: 15 amino acids. Germline V lookup: CDR1 MGHRA, CDR2 YSYEKL. The V end lost 2 bases, the J end lost 3 bases, and 14 bases lay between the germline ends. The sample also formed part of further work on T cells expressing NK-cell markers. As that study records: 5'RACE template switching with UMIs generated TCR beta cDNA. In several experiments, sorting was confined to alpha-beta TCR T cells through use of an anti-gamma-delta TCR antibody. In a handful of donors, dominant CD3+CD56+NKG2C+ clones formed about 1.0-8% of CD8+ cells. In several donors, these clonotypes also led the CD3+CD56-NKG2C+ fraction.

The sample was PBMCs from blood, taken on the day of vaccination. The rearrangement links TRBV4-1 to TRBJ2-7; D possibly corresponds to TRBD1 (6 bases). This receptor was obtained from a man aged 45-65 years who received an inactivated influenza vaccine. The CDR3 DNA reads as TGCGCCAGCAGCCAACTACCCGGACAGTTCTACGAGCAGTACTTC. It codes for CASSQLPGQFYEQYF.